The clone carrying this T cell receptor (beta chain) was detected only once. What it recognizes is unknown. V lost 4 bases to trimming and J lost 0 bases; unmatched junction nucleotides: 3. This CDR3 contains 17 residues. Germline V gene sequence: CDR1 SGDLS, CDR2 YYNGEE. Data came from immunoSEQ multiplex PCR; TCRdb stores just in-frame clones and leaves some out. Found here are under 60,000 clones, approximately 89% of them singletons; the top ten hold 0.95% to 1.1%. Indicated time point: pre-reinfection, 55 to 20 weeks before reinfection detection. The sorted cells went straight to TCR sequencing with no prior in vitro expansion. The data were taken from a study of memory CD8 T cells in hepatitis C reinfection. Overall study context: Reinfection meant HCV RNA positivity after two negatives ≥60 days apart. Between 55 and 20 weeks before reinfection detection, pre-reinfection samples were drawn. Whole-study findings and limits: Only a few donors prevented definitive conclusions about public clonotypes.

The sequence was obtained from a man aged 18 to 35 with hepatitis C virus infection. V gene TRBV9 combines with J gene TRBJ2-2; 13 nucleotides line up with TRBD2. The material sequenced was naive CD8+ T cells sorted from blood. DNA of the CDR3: TGTGCCAGCAGCACCGGACTAGCGGGGGCGAACACCGGGGAGCTGTTTTTT. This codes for CASSTGLAGANTGELFF.